These T cell receptor beta chains were read from a single sample in a study of prognosis after radiotherapy for stage I lung cancer. A single record per CDR3 protein comes from TCRdb applying MiXCR to the multiplex PCR reads. The repertoire holds fewer than 40,000 distinct CDR3 sequences, with about 43% as singletons. The material sequenced was PBMCs, taken before or after stereotactic body radiation therapy (not recorded which). The receptors here all came from a donor of 50 years or more with non-small cell lung cancer. The CDR3 runs from the conserved cysteine through the conserved F or W. The D gene is left open where the match is weak. Size is stated for part of the rows, as once, few or many counts, or as a class when the clone is expanded.

v_call	clone_size	d_call	j_call	cdr3_aa	cdr3_nt
TRBV10-3	NA	NA	TRBJ1-1	CASRGGANTEAFF	TGTGCCAGTCGGGGAGGGGCGAACACTGAAGCTTTCTTT
TRBV5-6	many	NA	TRBJ2-3	CASSLGPRADTQYF	TGTGCCAGCAGCCTGGGACCGAGGGCAGATACGCAGTATTTT
TRBV6-2/TRBV6-3	NA	NA	TRBJ1-2	CASSSSLFGRGGYTF	TGTGCCAGCAGTAGCTCCCTGTTTGGCAGGGGTGGCTACACCTTC
TRBV19	many	NA	TRBJ2-3	CASSEGADTQYF	TGTGCCTCCAGCGAGGGCGCAGATACGCAGTATTTT
TRBV6-5	NA	TRBD2	TRBJ2-1	CASSYFIAGGDNEQFF	TGTGCCAGCAGTTACTTCATAGCGGGAGGCGACAATGAGCAGTTCTTC
TRBV11-3	medium-sized	NA	TRBJ2-7	CASSFTGRSYEQYF	TGTGCCAGCAGCTTCACGGGACGGTCCTACGAGCAGTACTTC
TRBV28	many	NA	TRBJ1-1	CASSRGTLGNTEAFF	TGTGCCAGCAGTAGAGGGACCCTAGGGAACACTGAAGCTTTCTTT
TRBV5-4	many	NA	TRBJ2-3	CASSLVDSGDTQYF	TGTGCCAGCAGCTTGGTGGACTCAGGGGATACGCAGTATTTT
TRBV27	NA	NA	TRBJ2-7	CASSFRDTSYEQYF	TGTGCCAGCAGTTTTAGAGACACCTCCTACGAGCAGTACTTC
TRBV19	NA	NA	TRBJ2-7	CASSLAGVTREQYF	TGTGCCAGTTCTCTAGCTGGAGTAACGCGGGAGCAGTACTTC
TRBV4-3	many	NA	TRBJ2-6	CASSQDRGSGANVLTF	TGCGCCAGCAGCCAAGATCGGGGCTCTGGGGCCAACGTCCTGACTTTC
TRBV2	many	NA	TRBJ1-2	CASSVAGLDGYTF	TGTGCCAGCAGTGTGGCAGGTTTGGATGGCTACACCTTC
TRBV19	many	TRBD2	TRBJ2-3	CASATSGSTDTQYF	TGTGCCAGCGCGACTAGCGGGAGTACAGATACGCAGTATTTT
TRBV6-2/TRBV6-3	NA	TRBD1	TRBJ1-2	CASSEYTGVRGYTF	TGTGCCAGCAGTGAATACACAGGGGTTAGAGGCTACACCTTC
TRBV7-2	many	NA	TRBJ2-6	CASSPRGGGWGLSGANVLTF	TGTGCCAGCAGCCCTAGAGGGGGGGGATGGGGTCTTTCTGGGGCCAACGTCCTGACTTTC
TRBV7-3	many	NA	TRBJ2-1	CASSLSPGGGRWNEQFF	TGTGCCAGCAGCTTATCACCCGGGGGCGGGCGATGGAATGAGCAGTTCTTC
TRBV6-9	many	NA	TRBJ2-1	CASSYNGPGMEQFF	TGTGCCAGCAGTTACAACGGCCCGGGGATGGAGCAGTTCTTC
TRBV12-3/TRBV12-4	many	NA	TRBJ1-1	CASSYRNTEAFF	TGTGCCAGCAGTTATAGGAACACTGAAGCTTTCTTT
TRBV19	NA	NA	TRBJ1-6	CASTPSLGVSSYNSPLHF	TGTGCCAGTACCCCCTCCCTCGGGGTGTCGTCCTATAATTCACCCCTCCACTTT
TRBV7-3	medium-sized	NA	TRBJ1-2	CASSLTGDDGYTF	TGTGCCAGCAGCTTAACAGGGGACGATGGCTACACCTTC
TRBV6-1	NA	NA	TRBJ1-2	CVSSTKGAHYGYTF	TGTGTAAGCAGTACGAAAGGGGCCCACTATGGCTACACCTTC
TRBV20-1	NA	NA	TRBJ2-1	CSALAWGPRGHEQFF	TGCAGTGCCTTAGCGTGGGGGCCACGGGGGCATGAGCAGTTCTTC